This T cell receptor beta chain was obtained from a study of naive and memory T cell subsets. Study-level points and caveats: Expression changes during T cell differentiation may affect RNA-based TCR counts. From naive to CM, EM and EMRA, diversity decreased and Gini increased.

Both TRBC1 and TRBC2 were covered by a beta constant-region primer of two equimolar oligonucleotides. TCRdb processed the UMI-ligation and nested PCR reads anew with MiXCR; each CDR3 protein has one entry. Seen here are 65,000 to 85,000 distinct CDR3 sequences, around 13% observed once, and the top ten hold approximately 0.93%. This clonotype is classed as medium-sized (0.01 to 0.1%). The antigen remains unidentified. From germline, CDR1 is MNHEY and CDR2 SVGEGT. Trimming took 4 bases from V and 10 from J; bases not matched to a gene: 13. The CDR3 has 15 residues. The TCR was taken from a human donor in good health. V and J are TRBV6-2 or TRBV6-3 and TRBJ2-3, with 8 bases identical to TRBD2. Sequenced: central memory CD4+ T cells from blood. CDR3 amino acids: CASSSRPISGTSQYF. The CDR3 DNA reads TGTGCCAGCAGTTCCCGGCCGATTAGCGGGACGTCGCAGTATTTT.